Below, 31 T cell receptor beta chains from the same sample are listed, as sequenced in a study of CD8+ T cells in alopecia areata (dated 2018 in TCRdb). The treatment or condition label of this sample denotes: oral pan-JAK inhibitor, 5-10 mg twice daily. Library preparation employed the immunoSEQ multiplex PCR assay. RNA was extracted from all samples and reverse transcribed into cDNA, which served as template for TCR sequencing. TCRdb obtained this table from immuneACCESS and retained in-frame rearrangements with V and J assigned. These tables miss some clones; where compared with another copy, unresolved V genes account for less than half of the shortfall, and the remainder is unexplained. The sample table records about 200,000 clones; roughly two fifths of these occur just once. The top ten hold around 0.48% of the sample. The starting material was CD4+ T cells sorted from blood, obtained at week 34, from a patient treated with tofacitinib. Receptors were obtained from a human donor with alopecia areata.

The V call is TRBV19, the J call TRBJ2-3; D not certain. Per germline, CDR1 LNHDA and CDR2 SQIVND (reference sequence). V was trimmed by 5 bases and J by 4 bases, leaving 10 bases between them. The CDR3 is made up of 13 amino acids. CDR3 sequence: CASSPSLADTQYF. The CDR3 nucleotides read TGTGCCAGTAGTCCCAGCTTAGCAGATACGCAGTATTTT.

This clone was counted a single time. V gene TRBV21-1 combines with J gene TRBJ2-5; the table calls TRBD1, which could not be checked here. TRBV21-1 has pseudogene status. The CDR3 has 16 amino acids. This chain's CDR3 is CASSKRWQGVGETQYF. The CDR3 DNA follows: TGTGCCAGCAGCAAACGGTGGCAGGGGGTAGGAGAGACCCAGTACTTC.

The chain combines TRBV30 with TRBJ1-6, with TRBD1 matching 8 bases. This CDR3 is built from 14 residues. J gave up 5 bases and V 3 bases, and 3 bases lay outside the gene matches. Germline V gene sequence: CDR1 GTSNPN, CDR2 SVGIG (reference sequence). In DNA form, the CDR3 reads TGTGCCTGGAGCCGGGACAGGAATAATTCACCCCTCCACTTT. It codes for CAWSRDRNNSPLHF.

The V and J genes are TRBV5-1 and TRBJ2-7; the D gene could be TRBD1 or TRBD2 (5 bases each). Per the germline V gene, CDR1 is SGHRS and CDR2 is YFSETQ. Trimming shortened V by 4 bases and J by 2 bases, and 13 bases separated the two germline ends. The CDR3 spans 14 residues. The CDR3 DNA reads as TGCGCCAGCAGCGAGGGACCGCGGACCTACGAGCAGTACTTC. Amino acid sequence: CASSEGPRTYEQYF. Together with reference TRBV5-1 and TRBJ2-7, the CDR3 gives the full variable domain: KAGVTQTPRYLIKTRGQQVTLSCSPISGHRSVSWYQQTPGQGLQFLFEYFSETQRNKGNFPGRFSGRQFSNSRSEMNVSTLELGDSALYLCASSEGPRTYEQYFGPGTRLTVT.

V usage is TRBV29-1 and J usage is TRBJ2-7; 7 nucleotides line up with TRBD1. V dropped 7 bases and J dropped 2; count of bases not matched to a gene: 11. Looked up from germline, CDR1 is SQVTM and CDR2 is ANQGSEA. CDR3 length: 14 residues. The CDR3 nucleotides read TGCAGCGCATACGCCGGGACAGCTACCTACGAGCAGTACTTC. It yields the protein CSAYAGTATYEQYF.

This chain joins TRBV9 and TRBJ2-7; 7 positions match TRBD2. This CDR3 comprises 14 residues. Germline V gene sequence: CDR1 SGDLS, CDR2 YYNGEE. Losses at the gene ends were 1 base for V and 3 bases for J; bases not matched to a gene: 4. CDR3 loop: CASSVSSGFYEQYF. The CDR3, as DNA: TGTGCCAGCAGCGTATCTAGCGGCTTCTACGAGCAGTACTTC.

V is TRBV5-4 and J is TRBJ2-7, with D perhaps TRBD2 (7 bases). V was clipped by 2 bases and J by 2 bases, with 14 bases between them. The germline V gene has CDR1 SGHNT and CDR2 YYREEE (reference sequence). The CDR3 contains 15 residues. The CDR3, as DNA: TGTGCCAGCAGCTTCGGGGGGCTCGATACCTACGAGCAGTACTTC. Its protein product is CASSFGGLDTYEQYF. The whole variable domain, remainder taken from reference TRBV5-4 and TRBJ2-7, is ETGVTQSPTHLIKTRGQQVTLRCSSQSGHNTVSWYQQALGQGPQFIFQYYREEENGRGNFPPRFSGLQFPNYSSELNVNALELDDSALYLCASSFGGLDTYEQYFGPGTRLTVT.

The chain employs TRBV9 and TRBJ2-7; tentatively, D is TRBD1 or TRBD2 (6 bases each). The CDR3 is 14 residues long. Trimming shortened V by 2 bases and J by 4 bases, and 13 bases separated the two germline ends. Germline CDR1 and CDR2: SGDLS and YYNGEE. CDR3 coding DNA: TGTGCCAGCAGCGTTGCCGGGGGCGGGTACGAGCAGTACTTC. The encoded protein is CASSVAGGGYEQYF. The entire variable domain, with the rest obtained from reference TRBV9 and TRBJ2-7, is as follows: DSGVTQTPKHLITATGQRVTLRCSPRSGDLSVYWYQQSLDQGLQFLIQYYNGEERAKGNILERFSAQQFPDLHSELNLSSLELGDSALYFCASSVAGGGYEQYFGPGTRLTVT.

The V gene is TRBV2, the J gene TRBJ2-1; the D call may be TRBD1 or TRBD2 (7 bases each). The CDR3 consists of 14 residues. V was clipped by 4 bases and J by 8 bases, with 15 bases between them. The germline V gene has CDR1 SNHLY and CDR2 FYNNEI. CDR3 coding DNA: TGTGCCAGCAGTGGAGAGGCAGGGGGGGATGAGCAGTTCTTC. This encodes CASSGEAGGDEQFF.

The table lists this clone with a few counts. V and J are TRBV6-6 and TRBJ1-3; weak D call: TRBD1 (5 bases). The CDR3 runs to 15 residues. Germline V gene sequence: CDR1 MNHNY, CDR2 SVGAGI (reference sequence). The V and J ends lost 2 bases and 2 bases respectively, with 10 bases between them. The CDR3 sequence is CASSYQGAAGNTIYF. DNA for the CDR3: TGTGCCAGCAGTTACCAAGGGGCTGCTGGAAACACCATATATTTT.

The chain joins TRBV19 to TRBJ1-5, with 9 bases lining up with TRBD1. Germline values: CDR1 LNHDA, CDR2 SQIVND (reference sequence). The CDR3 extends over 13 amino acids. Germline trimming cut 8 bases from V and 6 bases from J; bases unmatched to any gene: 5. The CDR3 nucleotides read TGTGCCAGTTGTGGACAGGGGAGTCAGCCCCAGCATTTT. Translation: CASCGQGSQPQHF.

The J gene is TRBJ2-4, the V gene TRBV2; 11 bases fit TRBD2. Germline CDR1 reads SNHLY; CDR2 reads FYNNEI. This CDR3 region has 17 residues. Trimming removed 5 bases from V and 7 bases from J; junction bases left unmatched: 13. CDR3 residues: CASSPGTSGALGNIQYF. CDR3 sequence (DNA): TGTGCCAGCAGTCCCGGGACTAGCGGCGCCCTGGGGAACATTCAGTACTTC. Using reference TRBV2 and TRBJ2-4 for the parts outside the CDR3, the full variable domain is EPEVTQTPSHQVTQMGQEVILRCVPISNHLYFYWYRQILGQKVEFLVSFYNNEISEKSEIFDDQFSVERPDGSNFTLKIRSTKLEDSAMYFCASSPGTSGALGNIQYFGAGTRLSVL.

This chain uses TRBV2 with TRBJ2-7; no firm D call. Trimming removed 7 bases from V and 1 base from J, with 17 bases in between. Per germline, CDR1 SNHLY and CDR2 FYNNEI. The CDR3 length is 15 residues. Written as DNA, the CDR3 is TGTGCCAGCACCCGAGAGTCAACGCCATCCTACGAGCAGTACTTC. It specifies CASTRESTPSYEQYF.

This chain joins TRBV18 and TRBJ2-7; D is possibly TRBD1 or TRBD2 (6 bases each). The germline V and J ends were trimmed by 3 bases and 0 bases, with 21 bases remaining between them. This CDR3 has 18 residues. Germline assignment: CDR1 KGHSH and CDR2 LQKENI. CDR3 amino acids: CASSPRLGGHASSYEQYF. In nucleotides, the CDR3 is TGTGCCAGCTCACCCAGGTTGGGGGGACACGCAAGCTCCTACGAGCAGTACTTC.

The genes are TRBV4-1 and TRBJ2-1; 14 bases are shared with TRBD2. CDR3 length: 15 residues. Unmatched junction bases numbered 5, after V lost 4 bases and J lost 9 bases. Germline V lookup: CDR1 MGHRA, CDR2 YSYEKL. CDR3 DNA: TGCGCCAGCAGCCGGGGACTAGCGGGGGTTGGTGAGCAGTTCTTC. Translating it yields CASSRGLAGVGEQFF.

This CDR3 reads CASSSGDEAFF. The CDR3 DNA follows: TGTGCCAGCAGCTCGGGGGATGAAGCTTTCTTT. The chain joins TRBV7-3 to TRBJ1-1, with a weak D call TRBD1 (5 bases). The germline gives CDR1 SGHTA, CDR2 FQGTGA. The ends were cut back, 4 bases at V and 7 bases at J, with 7 bases in the middle. This CDR3 is built from 11 residues.

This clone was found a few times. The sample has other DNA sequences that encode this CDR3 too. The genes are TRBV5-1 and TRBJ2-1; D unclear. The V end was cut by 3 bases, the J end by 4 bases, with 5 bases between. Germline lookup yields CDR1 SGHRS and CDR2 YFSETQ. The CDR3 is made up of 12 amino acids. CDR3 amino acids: CASSYSYNEQFF. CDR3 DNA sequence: TGCGCCAGCAGCTACAGTTACAATGAGCAGTTCTTC.

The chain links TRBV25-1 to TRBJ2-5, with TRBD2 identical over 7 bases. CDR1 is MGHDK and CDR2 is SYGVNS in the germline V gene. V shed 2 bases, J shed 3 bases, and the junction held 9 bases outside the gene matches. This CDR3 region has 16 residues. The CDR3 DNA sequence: TGTGCCAGCAGTGAAGCGGGGAGGGACGGAAAAGAGACCCAGTACTTC. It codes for CASSEAGRDGKETQYF.

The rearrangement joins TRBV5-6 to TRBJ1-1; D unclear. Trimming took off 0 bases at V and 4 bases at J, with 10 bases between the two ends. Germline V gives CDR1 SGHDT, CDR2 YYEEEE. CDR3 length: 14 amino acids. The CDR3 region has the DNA TGTGCCAGCAGCTTGGGACCCGGAGGCACTGAAGCTTTCTTT. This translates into CASSLGPGGTEAFF.

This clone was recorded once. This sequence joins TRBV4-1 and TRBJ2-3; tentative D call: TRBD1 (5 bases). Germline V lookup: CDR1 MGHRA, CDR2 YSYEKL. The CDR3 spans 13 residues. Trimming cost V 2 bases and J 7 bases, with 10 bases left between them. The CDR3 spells CASSQPQGHTQYF. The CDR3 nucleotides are TGCGCCAGCAGCCAACCTCAGGGTCATACGCAGTATTTT.

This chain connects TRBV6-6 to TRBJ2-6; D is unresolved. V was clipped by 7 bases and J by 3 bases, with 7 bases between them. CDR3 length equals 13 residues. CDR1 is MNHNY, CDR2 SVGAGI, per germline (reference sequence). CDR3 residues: CASNVGGANVLTF. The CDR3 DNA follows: TGTGCCAGCAACGTTGGTGGGGCCAACGTCCTGACTTTC.

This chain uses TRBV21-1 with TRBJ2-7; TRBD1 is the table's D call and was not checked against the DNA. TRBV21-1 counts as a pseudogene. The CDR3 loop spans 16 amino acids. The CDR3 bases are TGTGCCAGCAGCAAAGGAGTCCAGACAGGGGACTACGAGCAGTACTTC. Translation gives CASSKGVQTGDYEQYF.

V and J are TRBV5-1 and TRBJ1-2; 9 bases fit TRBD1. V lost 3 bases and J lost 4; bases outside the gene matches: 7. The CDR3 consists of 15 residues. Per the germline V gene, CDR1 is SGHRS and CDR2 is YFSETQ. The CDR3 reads CASSWAGTGSYGYTF. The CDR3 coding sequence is TGCGCCAGCAGCTGGGCCGGGACAGGGTCCTATGGCTACACCTTC. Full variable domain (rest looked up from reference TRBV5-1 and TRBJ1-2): KAGVTQTPRYLIKTRGQQVTLSCSPISGHRSVSWYQQTPGQGLQFLFEYFSETQRNKGNFPGRFSGRQFSNSRSEMNVSTLELGDSALYLCASSWAGTGSYGYTFGSGTRLTVV.

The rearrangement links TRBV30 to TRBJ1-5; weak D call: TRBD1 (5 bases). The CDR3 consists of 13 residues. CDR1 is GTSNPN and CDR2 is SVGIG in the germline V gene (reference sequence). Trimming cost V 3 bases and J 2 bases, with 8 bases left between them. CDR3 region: CAWRGDRNQPQHF. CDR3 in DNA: TGTGCCTGGAGAGGGGATCGCAATCAGCCCCAGCATTTT.

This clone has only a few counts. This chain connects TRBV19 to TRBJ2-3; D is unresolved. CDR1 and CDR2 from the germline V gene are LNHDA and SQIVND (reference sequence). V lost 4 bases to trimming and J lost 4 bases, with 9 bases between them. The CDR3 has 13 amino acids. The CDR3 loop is CASSRAVPDTQYF. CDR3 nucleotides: TGTGCCAGTAGTAGGGCAGTGCCAGATACGCAGTATTTT.

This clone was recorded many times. CDR3 protein: CASSFPGTGGTEAFF. For the CDR3, the DNA is TGTGCCAGCAGCTTTCCCGGGACAGGGGGTACTGAAGCTTTCTTT. V is TRBV7-2 and J is TRBJ1-1, with TRBD1 matching 11 bases. Germline assignment: CDR1 SGHTA and CDR2 FQGNSA. The junction had 5 bases not matched to a gene; V was cut back by 3 bases and J by 5 bases. This CDR3 spans 15 amino acids. Using reference TRBV7-2 and TRBJ1-1 for the parts outside the CDR3, the full variable domain is GAGVSQSPSNKVTEKGKDVELRCDPISGHTALYWYRQSLGQGLEFLIYFQGNSAPDKSGLPSDRFSAERTGGSVSTLTIQRTQQEDSAVYLCASSFPGTGGTEAFFGQGTRLTVV.

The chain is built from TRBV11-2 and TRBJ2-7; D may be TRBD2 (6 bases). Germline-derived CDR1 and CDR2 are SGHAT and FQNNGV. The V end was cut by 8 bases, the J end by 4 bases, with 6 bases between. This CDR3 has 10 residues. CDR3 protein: CASGRYEQYF. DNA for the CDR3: TGTGCCAGCGGGAGGTACGAGCAGTACTTC.

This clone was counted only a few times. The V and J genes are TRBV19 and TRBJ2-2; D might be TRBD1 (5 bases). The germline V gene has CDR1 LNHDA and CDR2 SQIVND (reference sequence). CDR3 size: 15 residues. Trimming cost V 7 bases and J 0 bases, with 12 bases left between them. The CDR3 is CASKSGAANTGELFF. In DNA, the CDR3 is TGTGCCAGTAAAAGTGGGGCAGCGAACACCGGGGAGCTGTTTTTT.

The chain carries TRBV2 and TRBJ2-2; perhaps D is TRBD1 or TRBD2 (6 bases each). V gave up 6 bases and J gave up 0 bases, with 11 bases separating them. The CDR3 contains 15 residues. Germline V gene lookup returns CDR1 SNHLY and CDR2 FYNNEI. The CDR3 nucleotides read TGTGCCAGCAGGCGGGACACTTCGAACACCGGGGAGCTGTTTTTT. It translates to CASRRDTSNTGELFF.

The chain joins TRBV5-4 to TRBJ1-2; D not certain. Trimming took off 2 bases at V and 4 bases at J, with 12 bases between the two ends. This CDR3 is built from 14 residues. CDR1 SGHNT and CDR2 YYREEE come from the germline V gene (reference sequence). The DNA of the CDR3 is TGTGCCAGCAGCTTACCGGAGACCGCCTATGGCTACACCTTC. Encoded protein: CASSLPETAYGYTF.

DNA for the CDR3: TGTGCCAGCAGTTACTCCGGGGCCTACACTGAAGCTTTCTTT. This gives the protein CASSYSGAYTEAFF. The rearrangement links TRBV7-2 to TRBJ1-1; possibly TRBD1 for D (5 bases). Germline V gene data show CDR1 as SGHTA and CDR2 as FQGNSA. The CDR3 sequence is 14 residues long. V was shortened by 6 bases and J by 3 bases, with 14 bases between the two germline ends.